Each of the 27 T cell receptor beta chains below was sequenced from the same sample in a study of T cells in Graves' hyperthyroidism and ophthalmopathy (dated by TCRdb to about 2019). Library method: multiplex PCR. Instrument used: Illumina HiSeq 2000. TCR beta CDR3 regions were amplified from RNA transcripts. The first round of RT-PCR for the TCR CDR3 was performed with the HTBI primer set and the Qiagen OneStep RT-PCR kit. The raw public data were reprocessed by TCRdb itself: fastp quality trimming at Q25, MiXCR clonotype calling, in-frame beta chains only. All rows with the same CDR3 protein become a single entry with the most common DNA and genes. This sample has 600,000 to 700,000 distinct CDR3 sequences in its table, and roughly 46% of those were observed once. The top ten clones comprise less than 8.5% of the sample. Source material: peripheral blood or thyroid tissue (not recorded which). The receptor set was obtained from an adult man with Graves' disease, either hyperthyroidism or ophthalmopathy (not recorded which).

This chain uses TRBV7-8 with TRBJ2-7; D is unresolved. V lost 7 bases and J 1 base, leaving 8 bases between the germline ends. CDR3 length equals 12 residues. Germline values: CDR1 SGHVS, CDR2 FQNEAQ. The CDR3 loop reads CASKRRSYEQYF. The CDR3 DNA follows: TGTGCCAGCAAAAGGCGATCCTACGAGCAGTACTTC.

This sequence joins TRBV19 and TRBJ1-1; D may be TRBD1 (5 bases). Looked up from germline, CDR1 is LNHDA and CDR2 is SQIVND (reference sequence). The CDR3 covers 15 residues. Trimming took off 7 bases at V and 0 bases at J, with 15 bases between the two ends. The DNA for the CDR3 is TGTGCCAGTACCCTAACCGGGGCCCTGAACACTGAAGCTTTCTTT. This codes for CASTLTGALNTEAFF.

Worth noting for this clonotype: At one boundary the junction diverges from the germline segment, which might be a read error. The rearrangement joins TRBV7-9 to TRBJ1-3; tentatively, D is TRBD1 (5 bases). Germline values: CDR1 SEHNR, CDR2 FQNEAQ (reference sequence). The CDR3 is made up of 13 amino acids. The chain's CDR3 is CVSSWGAGNTIYF. The CDR3 DNA follows: TGTGTCAGCAGCTGGGGGGCTGGAAACACCATATATTTT.

The gene calls are TRBV7-2 and TRBJ1-1, with a tentative D call TRBD1 (5 bases). CDR1 and CDR2 (germline): SGHTA, FQGNSA. V shed 1 base and J shed 6 bases, with 15 bases lying between them. The CDR3 is made up of 15 amino acids. For the CDR3, the DNA is TGTGCCAGCAGCTTAGAGGCGGGGGTCCGCGCTGAAGCTTTCTTT. Protein: CASSLEAGVRAEAFF.

This clonotype has just a few counts. The chain combines TRBV29-1 with TRBJ1-3; TRBD1 might be the D (5 bases). V lost 0 bases, J lost 0 bases, and 12 bases lay in between. The CDR3 spans 16 residues. Germline CDR1 reads SQVTM; CDR2 reads ANQGSEA. CDR3 region: CSVEDWGAGSGNTIYF. The CDR3 DNA sequence: TGCAGCGTTGAAGATTGGGGCGCGGGCTCTGGAAACACCATATATTTT.

With regard to this clonotype: A much bigger clone sits one base away, suggesting this may be a read error. J is TRBJ2-7 and V is TRBV7-9; 10 bases match TRBD1. CDR3 length: 15 amino acids. The V gene's germline CDR1 is SEHNR and CDR2 FQNEAQ (reference sequence). After removal of 8 bases from V and 3 bases from J, the junction contained 10 bases not matched to a gene. Here the CDR3 reads CASRSSDRGDYEQYF. CDR3 sequence (DNA): TGTGCCAGCCGCTCATCGGACAGGGGGGACTACGAGCAGTACTTC.

This clonotype was picked up one time. The chain carries TRBV2 and TRBJ1-2; D not resolved. This CDR3 region has 14 residues. Germline CDR1 reads SNHLY; CDR2 reads FYNNEI. V was trimmed by 8 bases and J by 6 bases, leaving 19 bases between them. CDR3 DNA: TGTGCCAGCTCGTACTCCGGGAGCCCCAATGGCTACACCTTC. It yields the protein CASSYSGSPNGYTF.

This clonotype was seen a handful of times. The genes are TRBV20-1 and TRBJ2-7; D uncertain. CDR3 length: 12 amino acids. V was cut by 7 bases and J by 2 bases, with 12 bases left in between. Germline V CDR1 and CDR2: DFQATT, SNEGSKA (reference sequence). The CDR3 loop is CSVPLDTYEQYF. The CDR3, as DNA: TGCAGTGTCCCCTTGGATACCTACGAGCAGTACTTC.

This clonotype was detected a few times. This chain links TRBV6-1 with TRBJ1-5; a possible D gene is TRBD1 (6 bases). The germline gives CDR1 MNHNS, CDR2 SASEGT. V lost 1 base to trimming and J lost 6 bases, with 16 bases between them. The CDR3 sequence is 16 residues long. The CDR3 spells CASSEVLRGSRQPQHF. The CDR3 bases are TGTGCCAGCAGTGAAGTACTAAGGGGGTCCCGTCAGCCCCAGCATTTT.

As regards this clonotype: The conserved phenylalanine or tryptophan is not found at the CDR3 terminus, so this likely reflects a read error. The chain joins TRBV7-6 to TRBJ2-3, with D tentatively TRBD1 (5 bases). From germline, CDR1 is SGHVS and CDR2 FNYEAQ. Trimming stripped 0 bases from V and 2 bases from J, with 9 bases between. This CDR3 comprises 15 residues. The chain's CDR3 is CASSLALDITDTQYY. CDR3 coding DNA: TGTGCCAGCAGCTTAGCCCTGGACATCACAGATACGCAGTATTAT.

The table lists this clonotype with many counts. The gene calls are TRBV6-5 and TRBJ2-7; possibly TRBD2 for D (5 bases). The CDR3 contains 14 residues. Germline-derived CDR1 and CDR2 are MNHEY and SVGAGI. V was pared by 2 bases and J by 1 base, with 9 bases between. CDR3 protein: CASSYGRASYEQYF. CDR3 nucleotide sequence: TGTGCCAGCAGTTACGGGCGGGCATCCTACGAGCAGTACTTC.

The V gene is TRBV2, the J gene TRBJ1-6; 7 bases map to TRBD1. V lost 6 bases, J lost 10 bases, and 15 bases stayed unmatched. Germline loops: CDR1 SNHLY, CDR2 FYNNEI. The CDR3 covers 16 residues. The CDR3 protein is CASSPERGTERSPLHF. DNA of the CDR3: TGTGCCAGCAGCCCGGAGAGGGGGACAGAGCGGTCACCCCTCCACTTT.

The sample holds a few counts of this clonotype. The chain has TRBV20-1 and TRBJ2-5, with TRBD2 identical over 8 bases. Losses at the gene ends were 4 bases for V and 5 bases for J; bases not matched to a gene: 9. This CDR3 spans 14 amino acids. Germline V gives CDR1 DFQATT, CDR2 SNEGSKA (reference sequence). CDR3 in amino acids: CSATWSGGYETQYF. The CDR3 nucleotides are TGCAGTGCTACTTGGAGCGGGGGCTATGAGACCCAGTACTTC.

The gene calls are TRBV7-8 and TRBJ2-7; 9 bases match TRBD2. This CDR3 is 15 amino acids long. Trimming at V came to 3 bases and at J to 7 bases, leaving 10 bases not matched to a gene. CDR1 and CDR2 from the germline V gene are SGHVS and FQNEAQ. The CDR3 nucleotides read TGTGCCAGCAGCTTTATAGCGGGAGTGGTCGGAGAGCAGTACTTC. Translated: CASSFIAGVVGEQYF.

This clonotype came up a few times. This rearrangement joins TRBV7-3 to TRBJ2-7, with D perhaps TRBD2 (6 bases). The V gene's germline CDR1 is SGHTA and CDR2 FQGTGA. V lost 3 bases and J lost 3, with 12 bases in between. There are 14 residues in the CDR3. The CDR3 region has the DNA TGTGCCAGCAGCTTGGTTCCGGGAGTCTACGAGCAGTACTTC. Encoded protein: CASSLVPGVYEQYF.

The CDR3 spells CASSEAQGANYEQYF. DNA for the CDR3: TGTGCCAGCAGTGAAGCCCAGGGCGCCAACTACGAGCAGTACTTC. This chain joins TRBV2 and TRBJ2-7, with D possibly matching TRBD1 (5 bases). Per germline, CDR1 SNHLY and CDR2 FYNNEI. The CDR3 length is 15 residues. V was pared by 0 bases and J by 3 bases, with 12 bases between.

This chain links TRBV20-1 with TRBJ2-2; tentatively, D is TRBD2 (5 bases). Germline CDR1 reads DFQATT; CDR2 reads SNEGSKA (reference sequence). The length of the CDR3 is 15 residues. The V and J ends lost 0 bases and 6 bases respectively, with 14 bases between them. In DNA, the CDR3 is TGCAGTGCTAGAGATGGGAGTAAGGCTGCCGGGGAGCTGTTTTTT. Its protein product is CSARDGSKAAGELFF.

The chain employs TRBV9 and TRBJ1-4; no firm D call. Germline loops: CDR1 SGDLS, CDR2 YYNGEE. The ends were cut back, 4 bases at V and 7 bases at J, with 17 bases in the middle. The CDR3 is 15 residues long. For the CDR3, the DNA is TGTGCCAGCAGCTTATTCGAGGCGACGACTGAAAAACTGTTTTTT. Encoded protein: CASSLFEATTEKLFF.

The V gene is TRBV19, the J gene TRBJ1-2; D not certain. Germline V lookup: CDR1 LNHDA, CDR2 SQIVND (reference sequence). CDR3 length: 13 amino acids. V was trimmed by 0 bases and J by 6 bases, leaving 8 bases between them. The chain's CDR3 is CASSIDDINGYTF. CDR3 bases: TGTGCCAGTAGTATAGATGACATCAATGGCTACACCTTC.

As regards this clonotype: This could be a read error, since a much larger clone is one nucleotide away. The chain recombines TRBV7-6 with TRBJ1-1, with a possible D match to TRBD1 (6 bases). Germline assignment: CDR1 SGHVS and CDR2 FNYEAQ. The CDR3 runs to 12 residues. V dropped 5 bases and J dropped 12 bases, with 16 bases sitting between them. The CDR3 sequence is CASSPQGSLTFF. The CDR3 bases are TGTGCCAGCAGCCCGCAGGGGAGCCTGACTTTCTTT. Supplemented by reference TRBV7-6 and TRBJ1-1, the full variable domain reads GAGVSQSPRYKVTKRGQDVALRCDPISGHVSLYWYRQALGQGPEFLTYFNYEAQQDKSGLPNDRFSAERPEGSISTLTIQRTEQRDSAMYRCASSPQGSLTFFGQGTRLTVV.

The chain uses TRBV5-1 and TRBJ1-1; TRBD1 aligns across 7 bases. The CDR3 spans 16 residues. J was trimmed by 8 bases and V by 2 bases; bases with no gene match: 15. Per the germline V gene, CDR1 is SGHRS and CDR2 is YFSETQ. CDR3 bases: TGCGCCAGCAGCTTAGACCTACAGGGGACGTCCACCGAAGCTTTCTTT. Protein product: CASSLDLQGTSTEAFF. Variable domain in full (rest from reference TRBV5-1 and TRBJ1-1): KAGVTQTPRYLIKTRGQQVTLSCSPISGHRSVSWYQQTPGQGLQFLFEYFSETQRNKGNFPGRFSGRQFSNSRSEMNVSTLELGDSALYLCASSLDLQGTSTEAFFGQGTRLTVV.

This clonotype has more than one count but fewer than ten. V is TRBV16 and J is TRBJ1-6, with 7 bases that match TRBD1. Germline CDR1 reads KGHSY; CDR2 reads FQNENV. Trimming removed 4 bases from V and 8 bases from J; junction bases left unmatched: 5. CDR3 length: 14 residues. The CDR3 region has the DNA TGTGCCAGCAGCCCGCGAGGGGGCGATTCACCCCTCCACTTT. It encodes CASSPRGGDSPLHF.

On this clonotype itself: The junction and the germline gene differ at one end; a read error may be behind it. J is TRBJ1-1 and V is TRBV10-3, with 7 bases fitting TRBD1. This CDR3 contains 15 residues. Looked up from germline, CDR1 is ENHRY and CDR2 is SYGVKD. CDR3 residues: CASSDLGGPNTEAFF. The CDR3 nucleotides read TGTGCCAGCAGTGATTTAGGGGGCCCGAACACTGAAGCTTTCTTT.

Only one count was recorded for this clonotype. V and J are TRBV2 and TRBJ1-4; D gene uncertain. The germline gives CDR1 SNHLY, CDR2 FYNNEI. Trimming pared 9 bases from V and 0 bases from J, leaving 20 bases between. The CDR3 runs 17 residues. The CDR3 region is CASSMRSGFSTNEKLFF. CDR3 bases: TGTGCCAGTAGTATGCGAAGTGGGTTCTCAACTAATGAAAAACTGTTTTTT. Filled out from reference TRBV2 and TRBJ1-4, the complete variable domain reads EPEVTQTPSHQVTQMGQEVILRCVPISNHLYFYWYRQILGQKVEFLVSFYNNEISEKSEIFDDQFSVERPDGSNFTLKIRSTKLEDSAMYFCASSMRSGFSTNEKLFFGSGTQLSVL.

As for this clonotype: A much more abundant neighbour one base away suggests this may be a read error. V and J are TRBV29-1 and TRBJ2-7; D is unclear. The CDR3 runs 13 residues. CDR1 is SQVTM, CDR2 ANQGSEA, per germline. V was shortened by 7 bases and J by 6 bases, with 19 bases between the two germline ends. The CDR3, as DNA: TGCAGCGCCCCTTCCCTGGGGTCCGGCGAGCAGTACTTC. The encoded protein is CSAPSLGSGEQYF.

This clonotype was recorded at least ten times. This rearrangement joins TRBV29-1 to TRBJ2-6; possible D gene TRBD1, 5 bases. This CDR3 has 13 residues. In germline, CDR1 is SQVTM, CDR2 ANQGSEA. The V end lost 6 bases, the J end lost 0 bases, and 6 bases lay between the germline ends. DNA of the CDR3: TGCAGCGTAGACAGCTCTGGGGCCAACGTCCTGACTTTC. Protein product: CSVDSSGANVLTF.

In its sample, this clonotype was seen a few times. The rearrangement links TRBV10-3 to TRBJ2-3; 8 bases fit TRBD2. From germline, CDR1 is ENHRY and CDR2 SYGVKD. V lost 4 bases, J lost 0 bases, and 6 bases stayed unmatched. This CDR3 contains 16 residues. This CDR3 reads CAISVTSGGSTDTQYF. The CDR3 bases are TGTGCCATCAGTGTCACTAGCGGAGGGAGCACAGATACGCAGTATTTT.